This T cell receptor beta chain was retrieved from a study of shared clonotypes between healthy human individuals. Overall study: CD4 naive and memory got three plates each, CD8 naive two, CD8 memory one.

This clone was observed a few times. Other nucleotide sequences in the sample specify the same CDR3. The V end was cut by 0 bases, the J end by 5 bases, with 4 bases between. The CDR3 has 12 amino acids. Looked up from germline, CDR1 is LNHNV and CDR2 is YYDKDF (reference sequence). Deep level was the assay's run setting. The data were produced by immunoSEQ multiplex PCR, yet TCRdb's version contains in-frame clones alone and is incomplete. The sample holds about 1.5 million clones, 95% to 99% seen once. The chain has TRBV15 and TRBJ2-5; no clear D gene. Sample: naive CD4+ T cells sorted from blood. The subset is: CD45RA+ positively selected. This TCR was recovered from a man aged 25-45 years in good health. The DNA of the CDR3 is TGTGCCACCAGCAGAGATAGGGAGACCCAGTACTTC. Amino acid sequence: CATSRDRETQYF.